The next 5 T cell receptor beta chains were all read from a single sample in a study of T cell responses to AZD1222 COVID-19 vaccine. Produced via immunoSEQ multiplex PCR; TCRdb's table is partial and in-frame only. Seen here are over 95,000 clones, around nine tenths observed once, and the top ten hold 2.5% to 3%. Here the sequenced sample was peripheral blood, taken on day 0 of AZD1222 vaccination. The receptors come from an adult in good health.

CDR3 coding DNA: TGCAGCGCCAAAGGGGACAACCAAGAAAAACTGTTTTTT. Translation: CSAKGDNQEKLFF. The chain employs TRBV29-1 and TRBJ1-4; tentative D call: TRBD1 (6 bases). V was clipped by 7 bases and J by 8 bases, with 17 bases between them. Germline loops: CDR1 SQVTM, CDR2 ANQGSEA. The CDR3 is 13 residues long.

The chain has TRBV6-6 and TRBJ1-3, with D unclear. Trimming took off 0 bases at V and 0 bases at J, with 9 bases between the two ends. The CDR3 has 16 amino acids. Germline CDR1 reads MNHNY; CDR2 reads SVGAGI (reference sequence). In nucleotides, the CDR3 is TGTGCCAGCAGTTACTCGTTCAGGAACTCTGGAAACACCATATATTTT. Its protein is CASSYSFRNSGNTIYF.

The chain recombines TRBV11-1 with TRBJ2-1; 7 bases align to TRBD1. Trimming removed 6 bases from V and 9 bases from J; junction bases left unmatched: 11. Germline loops: CDR1 SGHAT, CDR2 FQDESV (reference sequence). The CDR3 loop spans 14 amino acids. The CDR3 protein is CASSRDRAIGEQFF. In DNA form, the CDR3 reads TGTGCCAGCAGTCGTGACAGGGCAATAGGTGAGCAGTTCTTC.

The rearrangement links TRBV29-1 to TRBJ2-1, with a weak D call TRBD2 (5 bases). V was cut by 6 bases and J by 4 bases, with 13 bases left in between. The CDR3 runs 13 residues. CDR1 SQVTM and CDR2 ANQGSEA come from the germline V gene. CDR3 nucleotides: TGCAGCGTCCCAAGGACGGGATACAATGAGCAGTTCTTC. The encoded protein is CSVPRTGYNEQFF.

The rearrangement joins TRBV15 to TRBJ1-2; the D gene is possibly TRBD1 (6 bases). The germline V and J ends were trimmed by 1 base and 8 bases, with 14 bases remaining between them. The V gene's germline CDR1 is LNHNV and CDR2 YYDKDF (reference sequence). This CDR3 is 14 amino acids long. CDR3 DNA sequence: TGTGCCACCAGCAGAGCCCTAACAGGGTGGGGCTACACCTTC. Protein: CATSRALTGWGYTF.